The next 5 T cell receptor beta chains were all read from a single sample in a study of T cell changes during pregnancy in multiple sclerosis. The repertoire was sequenced with immunoSEQ multiplex PCR; TCRdb's copy has only in-frame clones and lacks some. The table records under 65,000 clones, about nine tenths of them present only once. The sample in question was peripheral blood, obtained in the first trimester of pregnancy. These receptors were obtained from a female donor in good health, enrolled as a control in a pregnancy study.

The chain carries TRBV28 and TRBJ1-5; TRBD1 aligns across 7 bases. The length of the CDR3 is 15 residues. The germline CDR1 and CDR2 sequences are MDHEN and SYDVKM. V lost 11 bases, J lost 3 bases, and 13 bases stayed unmatched. CDR3 nucleotides: TGTGCCGGGATGAACCGGGACAGCATCAATCAGCCCCAGCATTTT. Translating gives CAGMNRDSINQPQHF.

This chain uses TRBV30 with TRBJ2-7, with 8 positions matching TRBD1. Germline CDR1 GTSNPN, CDR2 SVGIG (reference sequence). This CDR3 region has 14 residues. The V segment lost 5 bases and the J segment 4 bases; nucleotides outside the gene matches: 10. The CDR3 nucleotides read TGTGCCTGGGGCTCCCAGGACAGGGTATACGAGCAGTACTTC. This codes for CAWGSQDRVYEQYF.

This clone has a single count. V and J are TRBV28 and TRBJ1-2, with a weak D call TRBD1 (5 bases). CDR1 is MDHEN and CDR2 is SYDVKM in the germline V gene. V was trimmed by 1 base and J by 6 bases, leaving 6 bases between them. The CDR3 is 12 residues long. DNA of the CDR3: TGTGCCAGCAGTTTATCCAGGGATGGCTACACCTTC. Its translation is CASSLSRDGYTF.

This clone appeared a few times. The genes are TRBV7-9 and TRBJ1-1; D gene unclear. V lost 10 bases and J lost 5, with 11 bases in between. The V gene's germline CDR1 is SEHNR and CDR2 FQNEAQ (reference sequence). The CDR3 runs 11 residues. The CDR3 reads CAMAGKTEAFF. The CDR3 bases are TGTGCCATGGCGGGAAAGACTGAAGCTTTCTTT. The full variable domain, its missing parts supplied by reference TRBV7-9 and TRBJ1-1, is DTGVSQNPRHKITKRGQNVTFRCDPISEHNRLYWYRQTLGQGPEFLTYFQNEAQLEKSRLLSDRFSAERPKGSFSTLEIQRTEQGDSAMYLCAMAGKTEAFFGQGTRLTVV.

The chain is built from TRBV6-5 and TRBJ1-1; D is ambiguous. Trimming took off 0 bases at V and 4 bases at J, with 15 bases between the two ends. There are 16 residues in the CDR3. CDR1 MNHEY and CDR2 SVGAGI come from the germline V gene. The CDR3 loop reads CASSYSWAQESTEAFF. Written as DNA, the CDR3 is TGTGCCAGCAGTTACTCGTGGGCCCAAGAGAGCACTGAAGCTTTCTTT.